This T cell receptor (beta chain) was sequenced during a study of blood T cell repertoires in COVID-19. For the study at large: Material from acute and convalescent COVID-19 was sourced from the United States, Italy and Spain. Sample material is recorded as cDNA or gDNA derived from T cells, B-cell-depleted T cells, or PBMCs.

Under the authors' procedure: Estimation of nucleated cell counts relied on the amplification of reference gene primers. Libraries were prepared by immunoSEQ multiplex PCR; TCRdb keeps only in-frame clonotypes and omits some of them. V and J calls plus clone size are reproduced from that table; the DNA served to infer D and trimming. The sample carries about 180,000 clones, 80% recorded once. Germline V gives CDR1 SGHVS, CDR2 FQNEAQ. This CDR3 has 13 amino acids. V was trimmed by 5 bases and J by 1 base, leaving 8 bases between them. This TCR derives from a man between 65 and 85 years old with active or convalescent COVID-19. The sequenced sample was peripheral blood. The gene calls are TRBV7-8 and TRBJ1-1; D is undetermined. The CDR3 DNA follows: TGTGCCAGCAGCCCCGGGGAGAACACTGAAGCTTTCTTT. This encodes CASSPGENTEAFF.